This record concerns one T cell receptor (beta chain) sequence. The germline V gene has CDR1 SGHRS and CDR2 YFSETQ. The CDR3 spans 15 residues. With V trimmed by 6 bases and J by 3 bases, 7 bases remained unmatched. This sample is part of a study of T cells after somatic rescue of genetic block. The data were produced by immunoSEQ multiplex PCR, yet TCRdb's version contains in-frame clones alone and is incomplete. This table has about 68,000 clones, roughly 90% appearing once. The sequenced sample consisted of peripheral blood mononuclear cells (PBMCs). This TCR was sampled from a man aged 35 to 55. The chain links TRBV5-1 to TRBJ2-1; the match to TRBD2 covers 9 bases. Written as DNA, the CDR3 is TGCGCCAGCACCCAAGCGGGGGGCAACTACAATGAGCAGTTCTTC. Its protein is CASTQAGGNYNEQFF.